The 25 T cell receptor beta chains below were found in one sample sequenced in a study of T cell changes during pregnancy in multiple sclerosis. Profiled with immunoSEQ multiplex PCR; TCRdb holds only in-frame clones, not every one. The repertoire includes about 97,000 clones, over 75% of them detected once, and approximately 0.76% sits in the top ten. This sample comprised peripheral blood, obtained in the second trimester of pregnancy. The receptors shown here come from a female donor in good health, enrolled as a control in a pregnancy study.

This chain links TRBV7-9 with TRBJ1-2; D perhaps matches TRBD1 (5 bases). This CDR3 spans 17 amino acids. Trimming pared 4 bases from V and 1 base from J, leaving 19 bases between. Looked up from germline, CDR1 is SEHNR and CDR2 is FQNEAQ (reference sequence). The CDR3 reads CASSSSRVDVVNYGYTF. DNA of the CDR3: TGTGCCAGCAGCTCCTCCAGGGTGGACGTTGTTAACTATGGCTACACCTTC.

The CDR3 spells CASTGTSGELGQYF. The CDR3 coding sequence is TGTGCCAGCACCGGGACTAGCGGGGAGTTAGGCCAGTACTTC. V is TRBV7-8 and J is TRBJ2-5; TRBD2 matches at 13 bases. This CDR3 is built from 14 residues. CDR1 is SGHVS and CDR2 is FQNEAQ in the germline V gene. V was pared by 7 bases and J by 10 bases, with 9 bases of the junction left unmatched.

The gene calls are TRBV6-1 and TRBJ1-2, with 7 nucleotides matching TRBD1. The CDR3 extends over 15 amino acids. V shed 8 bases, J shed 4 bases, and the junction held 13 bases outside the gene matches. Germline values: CDR1 MNHNS, CDR2 SASEGT. CDR3 DNA: TGTGCCAGCGAGGGGGCAGATCTACCCACCTATGGCTACACCTTC. It yields the protein CASEGADLPTYGYTF.

This clone has only one observation. This chain connects TRBV5-1 to TRBJ2-2; a possible D gene is TRBD2 (6 bases). V gave up 4 bases and J gave up 0 bases, with 13 bases separating them. The CDR3 consists of 16 residues. Germline lookup yields CDR1 SGHRS and CDR2 YFSETQ. The CDR3 protein is CASSPGDSSNTGELFF. In nucleotides, the CDR3 is TGCGCCAGCAGCCCTGGGGACTCATCGAACACCGGGGAGCTGTTTTTT.

The rearrangement joins TRBV11-3 to TRBJ1-1; 8 nucleotides align to TRBD1. The germline V gene encodes CDR1 SGHNT and CDR2 YENEEA. This CDR3 spans 12 amino acids. V dropped 5 bases and J dropped 6; count of bases not matched to a gene: 2. CDR3 in amino acids: CASSVGQAEAFF. The CDR3, as DNA: TGTGCCAGCAGCGTGGGACAGGCTGAAGCTTTCTTT.

The chain couples TRBV28 to TRBJ1-2, with 9 nucleotides matching TRBD1. Germline V gives CDR1 MDHEN, CDR2 SYDVKM. The trim removed 3 bases at V and 5 bases at J, leaving 7 bases unmatched. The CDR3 has 15 amino acids. The CDR3 nucleotides are TGTGCCAGCAGTTTTTCAGGACAGGGGCTTTATGGCTACACCTTC. Translation gives CASSFSGQGLYGYTF.

This rearrangement joins TRBV6-1 to TRBJ2-5, with TRBD2 as a possible D gene (6 bases). The CDR3 covers 12 residues. Germline assignment: CDR1 MNHNS and CDR2 SASEGT. V shed 8 bases and J shed 2 bases, with 9 bases lying between them. The CDR3 bases are TGTGCCAGCGGGGACTGGCAAGAGACCCAGTACTTC. Protein product: CASGDWQETQYF.

This rearrangement joins TRBV7-9 to TRBJ2-7; the D gene is possibly TRBD2 (5 bases). V was pared by 5 bases and J by 1 base, with 15 bases between. Looked up from germline, CDR1 is SEHNR and CDR2 is FQNEAQ (reference sequence). There are 15 residues in the CDR3. CDR3 DNA: TGTGCCAGCAGCCGCCCGGACTGGGTGTCCTACGAGCAGTACTTC. Translated, it gives CASSRPDWVSYEQYF.

V usage is TRBV7-6 and J usage is TRBJ1-4, with 7 positions matching TRBD1. J gave up 3 bases and V 5 bases, and 6 bases lay outside the gene matches. This CDR3 contains 15 residues. Germline V gene data show CDR1 as SGHVS and CDR2 as FNYEAQ. The CDR3 DNA follows: TGTGCCAGCAGCCTAACAGGGGTAGCTAATGAAAAACTGTTTTTT. Residues: CASSLTGVANEKLFF.

The V gene is TRBV4-3, the J gene TRBJ1-1, with a tentative D call TRBD1 (6 bases). Germline V gene lookup returns CDR1 LGHNA and CDR2 YSLEER. The CDR3 loop spans 16 amino acids. The V end lost 3 bases, the J end lost 3 bases, and 17 bases lay between the germline ends. CDR3 bases: TGCGCCAGCAGCCAGGGGACAAACCCTCGATACACTGAAGCTTTCTTT. It encodes CASSQGTNPRYTEAFF.

The chain employs TRBV11-2 and TRBJ1-1; 7 positions agree with TRBD1. The trim removed 2 bases at V and 12 bases at J, leaving 12 bases unmatched. Germline V lookup: CDR1 SGHAT, CDR2 FQNNGV. This CDR3 has 14 amino acids. The CDR3 bases are TGTGCCAGCAGCTTATTGAGGGGGCGCGGGGATTCTTTCTTT. This encodes CASSLLRGRGDSFF.

J is TRBJ2-7 and V is TRBV6-5, with 11 bases matching TRBD1. The germline V gene has CDR1 MNHEY and CDR2 SVGAGI. The CDR3 runs to 13 residues. Trimming removed 8 bases from V and 2 bases from J; junction bases left unmatched: 2. CDR3 amino acids: CASWDRGTYEQYF. The CDR3 DNA sequence: TGTGCCAGCTGGGACAGGGGGACCTACGAGCAGTACTTC.

This clone has a single count. V usage is TRBV7-2 and J usage is TRBJ1-2; a possible D gene is TRBD1 (6 bases). Germline-derived CDR1 and CDR2 are SGHTA and FQGNSA. V lost 4 bases to trimming and J lost 0 bases, with 9 bases between them. The CDR3 is 14 amino acids. CDR3 coding DNA: TGTGCCAGCAGCTCCGCAGGGGCTAACTATGGCTACACCTTC. Protein: CASSSAGANYGYTF.

J is TRBJ1-5 and V is TRBV6-5, with a possible D match to TRBD1 (6 bases). Germline V gene sequence: CDR1 MNHEY, CDR2 SVGAGI. The V end was cut by 10 bases, the J end by 4 bases, with 11 bases between. This CDR3 region has 12 residues. CDR3 sequence reads: CATQQGNQPQHF. DNA for the CDR3: TGTGCCACTCAACAGGGTAATCAGCCCCAGCATTTT.

The chain employs TRBV6-1 and TRBJ2-2, with 11 bases fitting TRBD1. J lost 6 bases, V lost 6 bases, and 6 bases had no gene match. CDR3 length: 15 amino acids. CDR1 is MNHNS, CDR2 SASEGT, per germline. CDR3 sequence (DNA): TGTGCCAGCAGGAGGGGACAGGGGGGAGCCGGGGAGCTGTTTTTT. Protein sequence: CASRRGQGGAGELFF.

V usage is TRBV9 and J usage is TRBJ2-5, with TRBD2 identical over 7 bases. With 4 bases clipped from V and 5 bases from J, the junction kept 5 bases outside the gene matches. Per germline, CDR1 SGDLS and CDR2 YYNGEE. The CDR3 runs 13 residues. The CDR3 coding sequence is TGTGCCAGCAGCCCCCTCGGGGGGGAGACCCAGTACTTC. This encodes CASSPLGGETQYF.

A single count supports this clone. The chain is built from TRBV7-6 and TRBJ2-2; perhaps TRBD1 as D (5 bases). This CDR3 is 15 amino acids long. Trimming pared 7 bases from V and 2 bases from J, leaving 14 bases between. Germline assignment: CDR1 SGHVS and CDR2 FNYEAQ. Here the CDR3 reads CASTAQALNTGELFF. CDR3 in DNA: TGTGCCAGCACCGCACAGGCGTTAAACACCGGGGAGCTGTTTTTT.

V is TRBV25-1 and J is TRBJ2-7, with 7 bases lining up with TRBD1. CDR3 length equals 14 residues. Germline CDR1 MGHDK, CDR2 SYGVNS. Germline trimming cut 3 bases from V and 0 bases from J; bases unmatched to any gene: 2. CDR3 residues: CASSDRTGSYEQYF. The CDR3 coding sequence is TGTGCCAGCAGTGATCGGACAGGCTCCTACGAGCAGTACTTC.

V and J are TRBV7-9 and TRBJ2-3, with 8 bases fitting TRBD1. The germline V gene has CDR1 SEHNR and CDR2 FQNEAQ (reference sequence). J lost 4 bases, V lost 5 bases, and 8 bases had no gene match. CDR3 length: 15 residues. CDR3 residues: CASSLDRGRADTQYF. In nucleotides, the CDR3 is TGTGCCAGCAGCCTCGACAGGGGTAGGGCAGATACGCAGTATTTT.

Here the CDR3 reads CASRGGETQYF. The DNA of the CDR3 is TGTGCCAGTAGGGGGGGAGAGACCCAGTACTTC. The chain combines TRBV19 with TRBJ2-5; D is perhaps TRBD2 (6 bases). This CDR3 region has 11 residues. The germline V gene encodes CDR1 LNHDA and CDR2 SQIVND (reference sequence). Trimming took off 6 bases at V and 4 bases at J, with 6 bases between the two ends.

This chain connects TRBV21-1 to TRBJ1-4; whether TRBD1, the table's D call, matches the DNA was not checked. TRBV21-1 is designated a pseudogene. This CDR3 is 13 amino acids long. Here the CDR3 reads CASNRDRDEKLFF. CDR3 coding DNA: TGTGCCAGCAACCGGGACAGGGACGAAAAACTGTTTTTT.

This rearrangement joins TRBV6-1 to TRBJ1-5; D may be TRBD1 (5 bases). V gave up 3 bases and J gave up 7 bases, with 13 bases separating them. Germline CDR1 reads MNHNS; CDR2 reads SASEGT. CDR3 size: 14 residues. CDR3 nucleotide sequence: TGTGCCAGCAGTGAGGGACTGACGTTCCAGCCCCAGCATTTT. Protein: CASSEGLTFQPQHF.

V gene TRBV5-1 combines with J gene TRBJ1-2, with D maybe TRBD1 (5 bases). Trimming removed 1 base at V and 6 bases at J, with 16 bases between. CDR3 length: 15 amino acids. CDR1 and CDR2 (germline): SGHRS, YFSETQ. CDR3 bases: TGCGCCAGCAGCTTGATATGGGGCGCAAGTGATGGCTACACCTTC. It translates to CASSLIWGASDGYTF.

This chain uses TRBV4-1 with TRBJ1-5, with TRBD1 identical over 7 bases. The CDR3 sequence is 16 residues long. CDR1 and CDR2 (germline): MGHRA, YSYEKL. The V gene end was trimmed by 1 base and the J gene end by 5 bases; junction bases not matched to a gene: 8. Here the CDR3 DNA reads TGCGCCAGCAGCCAAGTTTCGGGACAGCCCTATCAGCCCCAGCATTTT. It specifies CASSQVSGQPYQPQHF.

This chain links TRBV14 with TRBJ1-4; the D is unclear. CDR1 and CDR2 from the germline V gene are SGHDN and FVKESK. Trimming took off 3 bases at V and 8 bases at J, with 13 bases between the two ends. The CDR3 extends over 14 amino acids. The CDR3 nucleotides are TGTGCCAGCAGCCATAACACCCGGAGGGAAAAACTGTTTTTT. As protein: CASSHNTRREKLFF.